This TCR beta chain was recorded in a study of T cell responses to AZD1222 COVID-19 vaccine. Study-level findings and limits: Clonal diversity may have been underestimated in mostly white British donors. Unmutated variant regions reportedly attract nearly half of all spike-specific TCRs.

Pooling was applied to second doses at about 4 or about 12 weeks. Profiling relied on immunoSEQ multiplex PCR, and the TCRdb table lists in-frame clones only, not all of them. This table holds over 150,000 clones, 88% found once. Comments on this clone: Its target is unknown.

The source material was peripheral blood, sampled 28 days after the second AZD1222 dose. This receptor was taken from an adult who received the AZD1222 COVID-19 vaccine.

The CDR3 nucleotides are TGTGCCAGCAGGGGCGACAGACACTATGGCTACACCTTC. This encodes CASRGDRHYGYTF. The chain uses TRBV6-5 and TRBJ1-2; a possible D gene is TRBD1 (5 bases). Germline lookup yields CDR1 MNHEY and CDR2 SVGAGI. The CDR3 totals 13 residues. Trimming removed 6 bases at V and 3 bases at J, with 11 bases between.